This T cell receptor (beta chain) was captured by sequencing in a study of PD-L1 blockade in urothelial cancer (dated by TCRdb to the late 2010s). The study in broad terms: Therapy was started around 2014 for all patients, and atezolizumab 1,200 mg was administered intravenously every 3 weeks. About 85% of the 29 patients were males with bladder-origin urothelial cancer, and about 60% of the roughly 29 reported a prior smoking history. An ECOG performance status of 0 or 1 was recorded for the patients, and 0 to 3 prior chemotherapy regimens had been received by the patients. Blood samples were analyzed at 3 weeks after treatment start (second dose) and at 6 weeks after treatment start. A median of about 150,000 T cells and 65,000 to 90,000 unique TCRs was obtained from blood samples, and a median clonality of about 0.08 was observed. The study was an exploratory multi-omic analysis of somatic, immune and clinical correlates of response to PD-L1 blockade with atezolizumab in urothelial cancer. Pretreatment tumor samples, along with matched peripheral blood collected serially before and after atezolizumab treatment, underwent TCR sequencing. Durable clinical benefit was defined as a progression-free survival longer than 6 months, and TCR features were additionally tested against progression-free survival and overall survival. In the same patients, whole exome sequencing and RNA sequencing of pretreatment tumors were performed in addition to TCR sequencing. Durable clinical benefit was achieved by nine patients but not by the remaining 20. Some 30 patients had pretreatment blood TCR-seq, about 24 had at least one posttreatment blood collection, and about 24 had tumor TCR-seq.

The meaning of the sample's time point label: pretreatment peripheral blood. A cohort of 25 to 30 patients with locally advanced or metastatic urothelial carcinoma, treated at Memorial Sloan Kettering on a trial protocol, was included. Peripheral blood mononuclear cells were collected pretreatment and during treatment, with between 1 and 8 total time points obtained per patient. The Qiagen DNeasy Blood extraction kit was used to purify genomic DNA from total PBMCs and tumor samples. PBMCs were collected pretreatment and during treatment and were isolated and stored as previously described. The CDR3 holds 14 amino acids from the cysteine to the phenylalanine. Just the 42-base CDR3 DNA is kept, in frame starting at base 1. V has 7 bases trimmed and J has 9 bases trimmed; junction bases matching no gene number 11. From the germline V gene (reference sequence), CDR1 is LNHDA and CDR2 is SQIVND. For this clone: Its specific antigen is unknown. Per-base quality was not reported, and no clone a single base away is much larger than it.

Points the paper makes about the study in general: A pretreatment peripheral blood TCR clonality below the median was linked to improved progression-free and overall survival. Because the sample size was small (n of about 29) and many exploratory analyses were performed, the results are intended to be hypothesis-generating. Among patients with durable benefit, tumor-associated TCR clones showed greater expansion in peripheral blood 3 weeks after treatment started (n ≈ 20, p = 0.022).

To estimate absolute template abundance from read counts, synthetic TCR analog templates were spiked into each PCR. The immunoSEQ assay used bias-controlled V and J gene primers to amplify TCRbeta CDR3 regions from genomic DNA. Rearranged TCRbeta segments were sequenced at approximately 20X coverage. In the source study's methods: Clustering was used to correct sequencing errors, and CDR3s were annotated against IMGT to assign V, D and J genes. Out-of-frame and stop-codon sequences were excluded, and only productive TCRbeta rearrangements were used in downstream analyses. To compute clonality, Shannon entropy was normalized by the log of the number of unique productive sequences and then subtracted from one. Fisher's exact test with Benjamini-Hochberg correction, using a cutoff of adjusted p below 0.01, was how clones that differed between time points or between blood and tumor were identified. The source is immuneACCESS, and TCRdb retained only in-frame sequences with V and J called. Part of the clones is not carried over; for the studies checked, unresolved V genes explain less than half of this, and the remainder is unexplained. The V and J calls and clone size are taken from that table; D and trimming were inferred from the DNA. Here the sample has about 95,000 clones; about nine tenths occur a single time. 2% of the sample comes from the top ten.

The sample here was PBMCs, taken around atezolizumab (anti-PD-L1) treatment. The TCR comes from a man between 60 and 75 years old with urothelial cancer. This chain is built from TRBV19 and TRBJ2-1, with 8 bases matching TRBD2. In nucleotides, the sequence is TGTGCCAGTAAAATGGGACTAGTGGAGAGTGAGCAGTTCTTC. It encodes CASKMGLVESEQFF.